These 24 T cell receptor beta chains originate from one sample sequenced in a study of control samples from healthy donors and cancer patients. The repertoire was sequenced with immunoSEQ multiplex PCR; TCRdb's copy has only in-frame clones and lacks some. The table records 15,000 to 20,000 clones, 88% of them present only once. Sequenced input: PBMCs. The receptors stem from a woman aged 55-70 years with head and neck cancer.

The gene calls are TRBV5-1 and TRBJ2-7; no definite D call. Germline values: CDR1 SGHRS, CDR2 YFSETQ. V lost 2 bases and J 2 bases, leaving 8 bases between the germline ends. The CDR3 spans 13 residues. This chain's CDR3 is CASSFTGAYEQYF. The CDR3 nucleotides read TGCGCCAGCAGCTTCACCGGAGCCTACGAGCAGTACTTC.

This chain connects TRBV9 to TRBJ1-2; D is perhaps TRBD1 (6 bases). Germline V gene lookup returns CDR1 SGDLS and CDR2 YYNGEE. The CDR3 has 12 amino acids. V was clipped by 3 bases and J by 8 bases, with 11 bases between them. In DNA form, the CDR3 reads TGTGCCAGCAGCGGGGGACATCTCGGCTACACCTTC. Translation: CASSGGHLGYTF. The whole variable domain, filled in from reference TRBV9 and TRBJ1-2, reads DSGVTQTPKHLITATGQRVTLRCSPRSGDLSVYWYQQSLDQGLQFLIQYYNGEERAKGNILERFSAQQFPDLHSELNLSSLELGDSALYFCASSGGHLGYTFGSGTRLTVV.

The chain is built from TRBV11-2 and TRBJ1-1; 9 nucleotides agree with TRBD1. The germline V gene has CDR1 SGHAT and CDR2 FQNNGV. The trim removed 7 bases at V and 5 bases at J, leaving 8 bases unmatched. This CDR3 is 14 amino acids long. DNA of the CDR3: TGTGCCAGCACCTACAGGGGGCAATTGACTGAAGCTTTCTTT. Amino acids: CASTYRGQLTEAFF.

The chain is built from TRBV11-3 and TRBJ1-5; D may be TRBD1 (5 bases). Germline V lookup: CDR1 SGHNT, CDR2 YENEEA. The ends were cut back, 0 bases at V and 0 bases at J, with 12 bases in the middle. The CDR3 has 17 residues. The CDR3 is CASSLEGAGDSNQPQHF. CDR3 in DNA: TGTGCCAGCAGCTTAGAAGGGGCCGGAGATAGCAATCAGCCCCAGCATTTT.

The V gene is TRBV7-6, the J gene TRBJ2-7; 8 positions match TRBD1. The germline CDR1 and CDR2 sequences are SGHVS and FNYEAQ. The CDR3 is 14 residues long. Trimming removed 4 bases from V and 5 bases from J; junction bases left unmatched: 7. The CDR3 here is CASSSKTGAHEQYF. The CDR3 coding sequence is TGTGCCAGCAGCTCCAAGACAGGGGCCCACGAGCAGTACTTC.

The rearrangement uses TRBV7-9 and TRBJ2-7, with 7 bases identical to TRBD1. Germline trimming cut 2 bases from V and 4 bases from J; bases unmatched to any gene: 5. Germline V gives CDR1 SEHNR, CDR2 FQNEAQ (reference sequence). This CDR3 has 14 amino acids. CDR3 nucleotide sequence: TGTGCCAGCAGCTTATCGCAGGGGGAGTACGAGCAGTACTTC. Translating gives CASSLSQGEYEQYF.

This clone was recorded once. Other DNA sequences within the sample encode an identical CDR3. The rearrangement joins TRBV28 to TRBJ1-2; TRBD1 might be the D (5 bases). Trimming took 5 bases from V and 2 from J, leaving 12 bases between them. The CDR3 sequence is 14 residues long. CDR1 is MDHEN, CDR2 SYDVKM, per germline. CDR3 bases: TGTGCCAGCAGTCCGGGGACGCCGAACTATGGCTACACCTTC. Amino acid sequence: CASSPGTPNYGYTF.

This chain uses TRBV14 with TRBJ2-7, with D unresolved. V was shortened by 4 bases and J by 3 bases, with 16 bases between the two germline ends. The CDR3 runs to 15 residues. Germline V CDR1 and CDR2: SGHDN, FVKESK. CDR3 bases: TGTGCCAGCAGCCGCGCTTTGGCTTCGGGCTACGAGCAGTACTTC. Its translation is CASSRALASGYEQYF.

The chain employs TRBV15 and TRBJ1-5, with no clear D. Trimming took 1 base from V and 1 from J, leaving 5 bases between them. This CDR3 region has 14 residues. Germline V lookup: CDR1 LNHNV, CDR2 YYDKDF (reference sequence). The DNA of the CDR3 is TGTGCCACCAGCAGAGGAGGGAGCAATCAGCCCCAGCATTTT. This translates into CATSRGGSNQPQHF. The variable domain in full, completed from reference TRBV15 and TRBJ1-5, reads DAMVIQNPRYQVTQFGKPVTLSCSQTLNHNVMYWYQQKSSQAPKLLFHYYDKDFNNEADTPDNFQSRRPNTSFCFLDIRSPGLGDTAMYLCATSRGGSNQPQHFGDGTRLSIL.

V and J are TRBV28 and TRBJ2-7; the D is unclear. The CDR3 sequence is 13 residues long. CDR1 is MDHEN and CDR2 is SYDVKM in the germline V gene. The germline V and J ends were trimmed by 3 bases and 2 bases, with 8 bases remaining between them. The chain's CDR3 is CASSLNRPYEQYF. DNA of the CDR3: TGTGCCAGCAGTTTGAATAGACCCTACGAGCAGTACTTC.

This chain uses TRBV3-1 (or the pseudogene TRBV3-2) with TRBJ2-1; no clear D. V was trimmed by 3 bases and J by 7 bases, leaving 19 bases between them. The V gene's germline CDR1 is LGHDT and CDR2 YNNKEL (reference sequence). The CDR3 sequence is 16 residues long. The CDR3 loop reads CASSQPGNYLRNEQFF. DNA of the CDR3: TGTGCCAGCAGCCAGCCAGGCAACTACTTGCGGAATGAGCAGTTCTTC.

V and J are TRBV9 and TRBJ2-3; TRBD1 or TRBD2 may be the D gene (6 bases each). V was cut by 0 bases and J by 3 bases, with 11 bases left in between. This CDR3 contains 15 residues. The germline CDR1 and CDR2 sequences are SGDLS and YYNGEE. Here the CDR3 DNA reads TGTGCCAGCAGCGTAGGGGGGGCCGGGACAGATACGCAGTATTTT. As protein: CASSVGGAGTDTQYF.

This chain links TRBV28 with TRBJ2-1; D ambiguous. CDR1 MDHEN and CDR2 SYDVKM come from the germline V gene. V lost 6 bases to trimming and J lost 7 bases, with 10 bases between them. CDR3 size: 12 residues. The DNA of the CDR3 is TGTGCCAGCAGCCTTAGTAAGAATGAGCAGTTCTTC. Its protein product is CASSLSKNEQFF.

V gene TRBV11-2 combines with J gene TRBJ1-4, with D unclear. The CDR3 sequence is 15 residues long. V lost 5 bases and J 0 bases, leaving 10 bases between the germline ends. Germline V CDR1 and CDR2: SGHAT, FQNNGV. The CDR3 here is CASSQTLATNEKLFF. The CDR3 DNA follows: TGTGCCAGCAGCCAAACGTTGGCAACTAATGAAAAACTGTTTTTT.

V and J are TRBV7-9 and TRBJ2-7, with a possible D match to TRBD2 (5 bases). From germline, CDR1 is SEHNR and CDR2 FQNEAQ (reference sequence). The germline V and J ends were trimmed by 4 bases and 3 bases, with 16 bases remaining between them. CDR3 size: 15 residues. The CDR3 DNA is TGTGCCAGCAGCTCGCCGGACTTGGGTCGCTACGAGCAGTACTTC. Its translation is CASSSPDLGRYEQYF. Combining the CDR3 with reference TRBV7-9 and TRBJ2-7 gives the whole variable domain DTGVSQNPRHKITKRGQNVTFRCDPISEHNRLYWYRQTLGQGPEFLTYFQNEAQLEKSRLLSDRFSAERPKGSFSTLEIQRTEQGDSAMYLCASSSPDLGRYEQYFGPGTRLTVT.

The V gene is TRBV5-1, the J gene TRBJ2-7; maybe TRBD1 (5 bases). This CDR3 contains 13 residues. CDR1 and CDR2 from the germline V gene are SGHRS and YFSETQ. Trimming removed 4 bases at V and 3 bases at J, with 11 bases between. CDR3 nucleotides: TGCGCCAGCAGCAAAGGGGAACTCTACGAGCAGTACTTC. It is translated as CASSKGELYEQYF.

The chain joins TRBV5-1 to TRBJ2-5, with D possibly being TRBD1 (6 bases). The CDR3 is 14 residues long. Germline V lookup: CDR1 SGHRS, CDR2 YFSETQ. The V gene lost 0 bases and the J gene lost 1 base, with 7 bases spanning the gap. The CDR3 region has the DNA TGCGCCAGCAGCTTGGGGGGGCCCCAAGAGACCCAGTACTTC. It is translated as CASSLGGPQETQYF.

V is TRBV19 and J is TRBJ1-1; 8 bases match TRBD1. The CDR3 has 14 residues. Germline assignment: CDR1 LNHDA and CDR2 SQIVND (reference sequence). Trimming took 2 bases from V and 4 from J; bases not matched to a gene: 3. Here the CDR3 reads CASSITGGRTEAFF. For the CDR3, the DNA is TGTGCCAGTAGTATAACAGGGGGACGCACTGAAGCTTTCTTT. The full variable domain, its missing parts supplied by reference TRBV19 and TRBJ1-1, is DGGITQSPKYLFRKEGQNVTLSCEQNLNHDAMYWYRQDPGQGLRLIYYSQIVNDFQKGDIAEGYSVSREKKESFPLTVTSAQKNPTAFYLCASSITGGRTEAFFGQGTRLTVV.

CDR3 region: CAISESVGVGSSYEQYF. The CDR3 DNA reads TGTGCCATCAGTGAGTCGGTTGGGGTCGGGAGCTCCTACGAGCAGTACTTC. The V and J genes are TRBV10-3 and TRBJ2-7, with D possibly matching TRBD2 (6 bases). The ends were cut back, 0 bases at V and 0 bases at J, with 15 bases in the middle. CDR1 is ENHRY and CDR2 is SYGVKD in the germline V gene. The CDR3 totals 17 residues.

The V gene is TRBV15, the J gene TRBJ2-1, with 12 bases matching TRBD2. This CDR3 region has 20 residues. CDR1 and CDR2 from the germline V gene are LNHNV and YYDKDF (reference sequence). J lost 2 bases, V lost 3 bases, and 14 bases had no gene match. CDR3 protein: CATSRVKGASGRGPYNEQFF. The CDR3 bases are TGTGCCACCAGCAGGGTTAAGGGAGCTAGCGGGAGGGGTCCCTACAATGAGCAGTTCTTC.

This sequence joins TRBV5-1 and TRBJ1-2; D gene uncertain. This CDR3 comprises 13 residues. Trimming took 3 bases from V and 10 from J, leaving 16 bases between them. Per the germline V gene, CDR1 is SGHRS and CDR2 is YFSETQ. CDR3 residues: CASSSDGLWVYTF. Here the CDR3 DNA reads TGCGCCAGCAGCTCGGACGGGCTATGGGTCTACACCTTC.

The rearrangement links TRBV11-2 to TRBJ2-7; D unresolved. V shed 0 bases and J shed 0 bases, with 6 bases lying between them. The germline V gene encodes CDR1 SGHAT and CDR2 FQNNGV. The CDR3 contains 14 residues. The CDR3 sequence: CASSLDSISYEQYF. The CDR3 nucleotides read TGTGCCAGCAGCTTAGACAGCATCTCCTACGAGCAGTACTTC.

V is TRBV2 and J is TRBJ1-2; 8 nucleotides line up with TRBD1. The trim removed 10 bases at V and 8 bases at J, leaving 9 bases unmatched. Germline values: CDR1 SNHLY, CDR2 FYNNEI. The CDR3 loop spans 12 amino acids. This CDR3 is CATIGQGWGYTF. CDR3 nucleotide sequence: TGTGCCACCATCGGACAGGGTTGGGGCTACACCTTC.

The chain joins TRBV27 to TRBJ2-2; TRBD1 might be the D (6 bases). Looked up from germline, CDR1 is MNHEY and CDR2 is SMNVEV (reference sequence). The CDR3 is made up of 14 amino acids. The V end was cut by 6 bases, the J end by 4 bases, with 12 bases between. CDR3 residues: CASRIGQFTGELFF. The CDR3, as DNA: TGTGCCAGCAGAATAGGACAGTTCACCGGGGAGCTGTTTTTT.